This T cell receptor beta chain was profiled in a study of CD8+CD57+ T cells in acquired aplastic anemia. Whole-study context: DNA per sorted CD4+ or CD8+ sample ranged about 0.2 to 30 ug, averaging roughly 3.2 ug. Study-wide results and caveats: Simpson's diversity of CD8+ cells was not significantly different in patients compared with controls. Found in both controls and patients were some 30 CD8+ CDR3 sequences.

This clonotype was detected ten times or more. What it binds is unknown. TCR beta VDJ combinations and CDR3 sequences were profiled from genomic DNA. TCRdb analysed the reads with MiXCR anew, one entry per CDR3 protein. The sample carries 300,000 or so distinct CDR3 sequences, around 60% recorded once. Germline CDR1 is SGHRS and CDR2 is YFSETQ. V was cut by 3 bases and J by 2 bases, with 12 bases left in between. The CDR3 covers 15 residues. The sequence was obtained from a human donor with severe aplastic anemia or a healthy control (not recorded which). The source material was sorted CD4+, CD8+, or CD8+CD57+ T cells (not recorded which) from PBMCs. The V and J genes are TRBV5-1 and TRBJ2-1; a possible D gene is TRBD2 (6 bases). This CDR3 is CASSYLAFPYNEQFF. CDR3 nucleotide sequence: TGCGCCAGCAGCTATCTAGCGTTCCCCTACAATGAGCAGTTCTTC.